This T cell receptor (beta chain) appears in the sequencing data of a study of blood T cell repertoires in COVID-19 (TCRdb year 2020). Background on the whole study: Collaborator samples came from the United States, Italy and Spain and covered acute and convalescent phases of COVID-19. Deeply sampled blood TCRbeta repertoires from subjects exposed to, actively infected with, or recovered from COVID-19 were included in the dataset. Sample metadata almost always included a de-identified subject ID, COVID-19 status, age in years and sex. The material from the prospective study consisted of cDNA or gDNA derived from T cells, B-cell-depleted T cells, or PBMCs. A freely available public database, intended as a resource for researchers studying the immune response to SARS-CoV-2, is where the repertoires were released. Where available, HLA class I and class II types were obtained from metadata supplied by the sample provider rather than from assay-based typing. Samples came from the ongoing ImmuneRACE study (first 160 participants) plus 1,254 subjects from 6 global collaborators.

A note on this clone: The specificity of this receptor is unknown. Base qualities are not provided; no much larger clone lies one nucleotide away.

The immunoSEQ Assay, a bias-controlled multiplex PCR, was used to amplify TCRbeta CDR3 regions from genomic DNA. Regarding the original processing steps: Within the assay, amplification of reference gene primers was used to estimate how many nucleated cells each sample contained. To quantify the absolute abundance of each unique TCRbeta CDR3 rearrangement, sequence reads were collapsed and filtered. For each sample, productive Simpson clonality was calculated by taking the square root of Simpson's diversity index across productive rearrangements. This is the immuneACCESS table as TCRdb keeps it, with only in-frame sequences that have V and J called. A part of the clones is gone; compared with another copy, unresolved V genes explain less than half, and the rest is unexplained. V and J calls and clone size come straight from that table; D and trimming were deduced from the DNA. For this sample there are 350,000 to 450,000 clones; 80% to 90% appear just once. The leading ten clones occupy roughly 1.1% of the sample.

What the work shows at the level of the full study, not this receptor alone: The amount of clinical and demographic metadata varied by source and participant and was provided uncurated.

Participants in the prospective study were aged roughly 18 to 95 years, lived in under 30 United States geographic areas, and enrolled through a virtual design. To assign participants to cohorts, the prospective study relied on clinical history that participants themselves reported in a screening survey and a study questionnaire. For ImmuneRACE Cohort 3, a participant was defined as recovered based on two consecutive negative NP/OP PCR tests, clearance by a healthcare professional, or resolution of symptoms. Each participant in the prospective study had whole blood, serum and a nasopharyngeal or oropharyngeal swab collected by mobile phlebotomists. Over a roughly 2-month period, participants in the prospective study had the option of providing additional blood draws and questionnaires. Before DNA extraction, prospective study blood samples were shipped either frozen or at room temperature. The clonotype comes from a man aged 25-45 years who had recovered from COVID-19. Sequenced input: PBMCs or T cells enriched from blood (not recorded which).

The base sequence is TGTGCCAGCTCAAAGGGGGATGGCTACACCTTC. Its product reads: CASSKGDGYTF. The rearrangement combines TRBV18 with TRBJ1-2; a tentative D call is TRBD1 (6 bases match). Including the terminal cysteine and phenylalanine, the CDR3 comprises 11 residues. CDR3 DNA is the only sequence kept; it has 33 bases, read in frame from the first base. V is clipped by 5 bases and J by 6 bases, and the sequence between their germline boundaries is 7 bases long. Based on the germline V gene, the CDR1 and CDR2 sequences are KGHSH and LQKENI.